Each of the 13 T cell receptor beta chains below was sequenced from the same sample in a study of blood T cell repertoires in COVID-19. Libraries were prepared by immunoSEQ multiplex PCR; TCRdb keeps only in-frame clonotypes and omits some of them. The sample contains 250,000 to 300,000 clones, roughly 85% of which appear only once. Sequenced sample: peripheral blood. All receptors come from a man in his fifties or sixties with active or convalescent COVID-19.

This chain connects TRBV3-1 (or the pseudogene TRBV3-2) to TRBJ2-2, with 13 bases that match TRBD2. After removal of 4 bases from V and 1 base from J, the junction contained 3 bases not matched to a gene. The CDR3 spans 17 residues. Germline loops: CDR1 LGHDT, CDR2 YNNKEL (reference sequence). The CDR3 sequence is CASSRTSGSRNTGELFF. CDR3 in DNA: TGTGCCAGCAGCCGGACTAGCGGGAGTAGGAACACCGGGGAGCTGTTTTTT.

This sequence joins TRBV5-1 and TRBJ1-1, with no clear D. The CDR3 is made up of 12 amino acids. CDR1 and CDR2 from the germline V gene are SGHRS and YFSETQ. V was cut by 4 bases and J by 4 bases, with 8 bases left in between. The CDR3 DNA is TGCGCCAGCAGCCGGGAGGGCACTGAAGCTTTCTTT. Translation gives CASSREGTEAFF.

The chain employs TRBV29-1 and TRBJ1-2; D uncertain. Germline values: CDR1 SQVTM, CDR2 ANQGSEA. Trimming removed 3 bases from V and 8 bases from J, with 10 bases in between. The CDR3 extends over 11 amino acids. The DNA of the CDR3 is TGCAGCGTTGACGACTCCGGCGGCTACACCTTC. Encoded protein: CSVDDSGGYTF.

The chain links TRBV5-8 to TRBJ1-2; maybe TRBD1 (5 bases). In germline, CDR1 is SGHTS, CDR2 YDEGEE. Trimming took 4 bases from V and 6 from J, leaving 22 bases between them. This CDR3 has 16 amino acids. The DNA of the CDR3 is TGTGCCAGCAGCCGTAATCGGGAGGCGGCGGGGGATGGCTACACCTTC. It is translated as CASSRNREAAGDGYTF.

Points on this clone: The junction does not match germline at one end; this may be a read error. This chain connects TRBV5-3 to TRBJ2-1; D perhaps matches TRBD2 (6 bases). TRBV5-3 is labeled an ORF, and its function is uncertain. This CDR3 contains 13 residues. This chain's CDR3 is CVRSWGTSGEQFF. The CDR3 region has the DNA TGTGTCAGAAGCTGGGGGACTTCTGGTGAGCAGTTCTTC.

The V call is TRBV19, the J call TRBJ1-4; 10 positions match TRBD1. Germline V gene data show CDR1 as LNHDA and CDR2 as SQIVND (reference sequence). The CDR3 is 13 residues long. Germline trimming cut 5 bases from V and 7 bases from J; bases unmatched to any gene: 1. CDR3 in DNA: TGTGCCAGTAGTGGGACAGGGGTTGAAAAACTGTTTTTT. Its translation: CASSGTGVEKLFF.

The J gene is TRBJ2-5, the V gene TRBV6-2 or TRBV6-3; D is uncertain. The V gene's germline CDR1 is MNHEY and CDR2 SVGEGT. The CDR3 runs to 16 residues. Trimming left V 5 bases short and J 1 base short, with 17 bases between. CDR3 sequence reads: CASSPPFLWPQETQYF. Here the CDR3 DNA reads TGTGCCAGCAGTCCCCCCTTCCTTTGGCCCCAAGAGACCCAGTACTTC.

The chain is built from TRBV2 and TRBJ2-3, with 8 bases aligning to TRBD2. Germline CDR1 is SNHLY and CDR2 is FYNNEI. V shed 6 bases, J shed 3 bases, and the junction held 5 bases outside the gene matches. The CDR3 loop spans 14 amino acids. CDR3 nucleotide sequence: TGTGCCAGCAGGGTGGCTAGCGGGACAGATACGCAGTATTTT. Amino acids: CASRVASGTDTQYF.

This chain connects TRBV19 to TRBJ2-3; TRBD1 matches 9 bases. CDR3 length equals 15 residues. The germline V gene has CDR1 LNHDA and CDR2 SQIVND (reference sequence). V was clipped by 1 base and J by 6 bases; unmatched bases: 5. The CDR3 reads CASSIAGTGRDTQYF. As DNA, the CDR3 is TGTGCCAGTAGTATAGCGGGGACAGGGAGGGATACGCAGTATTTT. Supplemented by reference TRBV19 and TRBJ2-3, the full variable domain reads DGGITQSPKYLFRKEGQNVTLSCEQNLNHDAMYWYRQDPGQGLRLIYYSQIVNDFQKGDIAEGYSVSREKKESFPLTVTSAQKNPTAFYLCASSIAGTGRDTQYFGPGTRLTVL.

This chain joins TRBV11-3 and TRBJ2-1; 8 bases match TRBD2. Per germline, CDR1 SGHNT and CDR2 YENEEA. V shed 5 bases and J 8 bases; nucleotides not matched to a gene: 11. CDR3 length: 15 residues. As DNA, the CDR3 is TGTGCCAGCAGCCCCCGGGGGGGAAGATCGGATGAGCAGTTCTTC. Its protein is CASSPRGGRSDEQFF.

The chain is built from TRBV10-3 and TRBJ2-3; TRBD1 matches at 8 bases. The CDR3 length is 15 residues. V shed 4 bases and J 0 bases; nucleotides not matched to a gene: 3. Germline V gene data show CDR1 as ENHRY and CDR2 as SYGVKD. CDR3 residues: CAISGQGTSTDTQYF. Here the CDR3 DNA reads TGTGCCATCAGTGGACAGGGGACAAGCACAGATACGCAGTATTTT.

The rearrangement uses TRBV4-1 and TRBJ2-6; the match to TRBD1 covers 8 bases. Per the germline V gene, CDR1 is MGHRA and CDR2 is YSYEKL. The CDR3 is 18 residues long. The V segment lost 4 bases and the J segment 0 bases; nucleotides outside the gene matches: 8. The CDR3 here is CASSLRTGPTSGANVLTF. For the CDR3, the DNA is TGCGCCAGCAGCCTGAGGACAGGGCCCACCTCTGGGGCCAACGTCCTGACTTTC.

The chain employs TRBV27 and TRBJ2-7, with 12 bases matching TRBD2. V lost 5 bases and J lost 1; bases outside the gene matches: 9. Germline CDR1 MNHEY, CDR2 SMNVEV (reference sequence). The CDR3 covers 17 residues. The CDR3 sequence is CASSAAGTSGYSYEQYF. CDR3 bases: TGTGCCAGCAGTGCGGCCGGGACTAGCGGGTATTCCTACGAGCAGTACTTC.